These 18 T cell receptor beta chains were sequenced from one sample in a study of blood T cell repertoires in COVID-19. Sequencing was performed with immunoSEQ multiplex PCR; in TCRdb, only in-frame clones are kept and a portion is missing. The sample carries approximately 150,000 clones, about four fifths recorded once. The sample consisted of peripheral blood. Every receptor here comes from a human donor in a cohort sampled during active COVID-19.

This sequence joins TRBV3-1 (or the pseudogene TRBV3-2) and TRBJ2-6; D might be TRBD2 (5 bases). Per germline, CDR1 LGHDT and CDR2 YNNKEL (reference sequence). Trimming took off 0 bases at V and 2 bases at J, with 8 bases between the two ends. The CDR3 runs 16 residues. In DNA form, the CDR3 reads TGTGCCAGCAGCCAAGATCTGAGGGCTGGGGCCAACGTCCTGACTTTC. Translating gives CASSQDLRAGANVLTF.

This clone was recorded only once. CDR3 bases: TGTGCCAGCAGCCAAGATGACAACCGGCAGCAGACCCAGTACTTC. Amino acid sequence: CASSQDDNRQQTQYF. The chain links TRBV4-2 to TRBJ2-5; no reliable D call. Germline V gene lookup returns CDR1 LGHNA and CDR2 YNFKEQ. The V and J ends lost 0 bases and 6 bases respectively, with 14 bases between them. This CDR3 contains 15 residues.

The V call is TRBV7-2, the J call TRBJ2-2; D is ambiguous. Trimming cost V 7 bases and J 5 bases, with 14 bases left between them. The germline V gene has CDR1 SGHTA and CDR2 FQGNSA. The CDR3 sequence is 14 residues long. The CDR3 loop reads CASNFISKTGELFF. The CDR3 DNA reads TGTGCCAGCAACTTCATTAGTAAAACCGGGGAGCTGTTTTTT.

V gene TRBV2 combines with J gene TRBJ2-1; D is ambiguous. V lost 3 bases and J 9 bases, leaving 12 bases between the germline ends. The CDR3 is 13 amino acids. CDR1 is SNHLY, CDR2 FYNNEI, per germline. CDR3: CASSEAPIGEQFF. The CDR3 DNA is TGTGCCAGCAGTGAGGCCCCAATTGGTGAGCAGTTCTTC.

The chain links TRBV7-3 to TRBJ2-2; D perhaps matches TRBD2 (5 bases). This CDR3 spans 16 amino acids. Per the germline V gene, CDR1 is SGHTA and CDR2 is FQGTGA. Trimming shortened V by 6 bases and J by 2 bases, and 16 bases separated the two germline ends. CDR3 in amino acids: CASSQGPGRNTGELFF. The CDR3 DNA follows: TGTGCCAGCAGTCAAGGGCCGGGAAGAAACACCGGGGAGCTGTTTTTT.

The V gene is TRBV5-1, the J gene TRBJ1-2; 10 bases align to TRBD1. CDR3 length: 14 amino acids. Germline assignment: CDR1 SGHRS and CDR2 YFSETQ. The V and J ends lost 3 bases and 2 bases, in that order; junction bases with no gene match: 1. This CDR3 is CASSWGQGNYGYTF. Here the CDR3 DNA reads TGCGCCAGCAGCTGGGGACAGGGGAACTATGGCTACACCTTC.

The chain has TRBV5-6 and TRBJ2-1; weak D call: TRBD1 (5 bases). V was pared by 0 bases and J by 2 bases, with 12 bases between. The length of the CDR3 is 16 residues. CDR1 is SGHDT and CDR2 is YYEEEE in the germline V gene. The CDR3 region has the DNA TGTGCCAGCAGCTTGGCGCAACCAGGGACCTACAATGAGCAGTTCTTC. Translation: CASSLAQPGTYNEQFF.

The gene calls are TRBV2 and TRBJ2-5; 7 positions match TRBD2. Germline lookup yields CDR1 SNHLY and CDR2 FYNNEI. CDR3 length: 16 residues. J lost 5 bases, V lost 1 base, and 10 bases had no gene match. For the CDR3, the DNA is TGTGCCAGCAGTGAAGGGTTGGGGGAGGGCCGTGAGACCCAGTACTTC. This gives the protein CASSEGLGEGRETQYF.

This clone was observed a handful of times. V is TRBV5-1 and J is TRBJ1-1; no definite D call. There are 13 residues in the CDR3. Germline loops: CDR1 SGHRS, CDR2 YFSETQ. Trimming left V 2 bases short and J 0 bases short, with 5 bases between. CDR3 region: CASSLIMNTEAFF. For the CDR3, the DNA is TGCGCCAGCAGCTTAATCATGAACACTGAAGCTTTCTTT.

The chain combines TRBV7-7 with TRBJ2-2; D is perhaps TRBD2 (5 bases). CDR3 length: 13 amino acids. Germline V lookup: CDR1 SSHAT, CDR2 FNYEAQ (reference sequence). The CDR3 loop is CASLPMRAGELFF. CDR3 bases: TGTGCTAGCCTCCCCATGAGGGCCGGGGAGCTGTTTTTT.

The rearrangement joins TRBV7-3 to TRBJ1-6; no definite D call. Germline V gene lookup returns CDR1 SGHTA and CDR2 FQGTGA. The V end lost 5 bases, the J end lost 10 bases, and 12 bases lay between the germline ends. This CDR3 comprises 13 residues. For the CDR3, the DNA is TGTGCCAGCAGCCTCGGTGAGGGCTCACCCCTCCACTTT. It is translated as CASSLGEGSPLHF.

The chain couples TRBV28 to TRBJ2-7; perhaps TRBD2 as D (5 bases). Germline V lookup: CDR1 MDHEN, CDR2 SYDVKM. V lost 6 bases to trimming and J lost 6 bases, with 18 bases between them. This CDR3 region has 14 residues. CDR3 nucleotide sequence: TGTGCCAGCAGGCCCCCGGGATCCTCCGGCGAGCAGTACTTC. It yields the protein CASRPPGSSGEQYF.

This clone was detected only once. The rearrangement uses TRBV18 and TRBJ1-1; 8 bases are a match to TRBD1. The CDR3 extends over 14 amino acids. Trimming took 6 bases from V and 1 from J; bases not matched to a gene: 4. CDR1 is KGHSH and CDR2 is LQKENI in the germline V gene. The CDR3 spells CASSADRANTEAFF. The CDR3 nucleotides are TGTGCCAGCTCGGCGGACAGGGCGAACACTGAAGCTTTCTTT.

The chain links TRBV6-5 to TRBJ1-1; D call uncertain. The V gene lost 6 bases and the J gene lost 1 base, with 9 bases spanning the gap. The CDR3 runs 13 residues. Per germline, CDR1 MNHEY and CDR2 SVGAGI. The CDR3 coding sequence is TGTGCCAGCAGGCCCGGCGGGAACACTGAAGCTTTCTTT. This encodes CASRPGGNTEAFF.

Turning to this clone: A junction end diverges from the germline sequence, so it may reflect a read error. The chain is built from TRBV3-1 (or the pseudogene TRBV3-2) and TRBJ2-1; TRBD2 matches at 14 bases. Per the germline V gene, CDR1 is LGHDT and CDR2 is YNNKEL (reference sequence). The CDR3 extends over 15 amino acids. CDR3 in DNA: TGTGCCAGCAGCCAAGGGCCGCCGGGACTAGCGGGAGAGGTCTTC. This encodes CASSQGPPGLAGEVF.

This rearrangement joins TRBV7-3 to TRBJ2-3, with TRBD2 identical over 16 bases. This CDR3 is built from 16 residues. V trimming: 4 bases; J trimming: 4 bases; junction bases outside the gene matches: 2. Germline-derived CDR1 and CDR2 are SGHTA and FQGTGA. CDR3 sequence (DNA): TGTGCCAGCAGCTCGGGACTAGCGGGAGGGGCAGATACGCAGTATTTT. It yields the protein CASSSGLAGGADTQYF.

The genes are TRBV2 and TRBJ2-7, with TRBD1 as a possible D gene (5 bases). The germline V gene encodes CDR1 SNHLY and CDR2 FYNNEI. The length of the CDR3 is 11 residues. V was shortened by 10 bases and J by 3 bases, with 10 bases between the two germline ends. The CDR3 protein is CATRQYYEQYF. The CDR3 DNA follows: TGTGCCACCAGACAGTACTACGAGCAGTACTTC. The variable domain in full, completed from reference TRBV2 and TRBJ2-7, reads EPEVTQTPSHQVTQMGQEVILRCVPISNHLYFYWYRQILGQKVEFLVSFYNNEISEKSEIFDDQFSVERPDGSNFTLKIRSTKLEDSAMYFCATRQYYEQYFGPGTRLTVT.

V is TRBV7-9 and J is TRBJ1-1; TRBD1 matches at 9 bases. The CDR3 has 16 amino acids. V shed 6 bases, J shed 3 bases, and the junction held 11 bases outside the gene matches. The germline gives CDR1 SEHNR, CDR2 FQNEAQ (reference sequence). The CDR3 sequence is CASSSSNRGRDTEAFF. Here the CDR3 DNA reads TGTGCCAGCAGTTCCTCCAACAGGGGGCGTGACACTGAAGCTTTCTTT.